The rows below give T cell receptor beta chains drawn from one sample of a study of CD8 T cells in ankylosing spondylitis. TCRdb passed the 5' RACE reads through MiXCR, listing each CDR3 protein once. The sample yields roughly 700,000 distinct CDR3 sequences, over 15% seen once. Sample: blood, either unsorted or a sorted T cell fraction (not recorded which). The receptors here all came from a male donor with ankylosing spondylitis. Both conserved end residues are part of each CDR3. The D gene is left open where the match is weak. Not every row has a clone size; where given, it reads once, few, many or a size class.

abundance	j_gene	d_gene	v_gene	CDR3aa	CDR3nt
few	TRBJ1-3	NA	TRBV12-3/TRBV12-4	CASISGDSGNTIYF	TGTGCCAGCATCTCGGGGGATTCTGGAAACACCATATATTTT
NA	TRBJ2-5	NA	TRBV20-1	CSAQPYYRQETQYF	TGCAGTGCTCAGCCTTACTATCGCCAAGAGACCCAGTACTTC
NA	TRBJ1-6	NA	TRBV12-3/TRBV12-4	CASSFRGNSPLHF	TGTGCCAGCAGTTTTCGGGGGAATTCACCCCTCCACTTT
NA	TRBJ1-3	NA	TRBV30	CAWSYPFSGNTIYF	TGTGCCTGGAGTTACCCCTTCTCTGGAAACACCATATATTTT
NA	TRBJ2-5	TRBD2	TRBV7-9	CASSLATSPEETQYF	TGTGCCAGCAGCTTAGCGACTAGCCCCGAAGAGACCCAGTACTTC
few	TRBJ2-5	NA	TRBV29-1	CSVALKEETQYF	TGCAGCGTTGCGTTAAAGGAAGAGACCCAGTACTTC
few	TRBJ2-1	NA	TRBV12-3/TRBV12-4	CASAAGGNYNEQFF	TGTGCCAGCGCCGCAGGGGGGAATTACAATGAGCAGTTCTTC
few	TRBJ1-1	TRBD1	TRBV10-3	CAISLQGTTEAFF	TGTGCCATCAGTTTACAGGGGACCACTGAAGCTTTCTTT
NA	TRBJ2-1	NA	TRBV5-1	CASSLASENYNEQFF	TGCGCCAGCAGCTTGGCGTCAGAGAATTACAATGAGCAGTTCTTC
NA	TRBJ1-2	TRBD1	TRBV6-1	CASVAGGVNYGYTF	TGTGCCTCGGTGGCAGGGGGCGTTAACTATGGCTACACCTTC
NA	TRBJ2-1	TRBD2	TRBV18	CASSPGLAGVSSYNEQFF	TGTGCCAGCTCACCCGGGCTAGCGGGGGTGAGCTCCTACAATGAGCAGTTCTTC
NA	TRBJ1-4	TRBD1	TRBV4-2	CASSQVAGGSEKLFF	TGTGCCAGCAGCCAAGTGGCAGGGGGGTCGGAAAAACTGTTTTTT
NA	TRBJ1-5	TRBD1	TRBV3-1	CASSPARGHQPQHF	TGTGCCAGCAGCCCAGCCAGGGGGCATCAGCCCCAGCATTTT
few	TRBJ2-1	NA	TRBV6-5	CASSYSPDTNTYNEQFF	TGTGCCAGCAGTTACTCTCCGGACACCAACACCTACAATGAGCAGTTCTTC
NA	TRBJ2-1	NA	TRBV7-2	CASSSTSSYNEQFF	TGTGCCAGCAGCTCAACGAGCTCCTACAATGAGCAGTTCTTC